This entry lists 2 T cell receptor beta chains sequenced from one sample in a study of spatial heterogeneity in lung cancer. TCRdb redid the calling of the 5' RACE reads with MiXCR, one entry per CDR3 protein. The data show around 10,000 distinct CDR3 sequences, with approximately 3.6% seen just once and about 20% held by the top ten. Sample time point: blood taken at disease recurrence. Whole RNA from tumor, nontumor lung or frozen PBMC was sequenced unsorted. The sample was PBMCs, taken at recurrence. The source of these receptors is a female donor with early-stage non-small cell lung cancer.

Judged by abundance, this clonotype is large. Little can be read into the size of this beta chain, an off-target read in a library designed for alpha chains. The chain combines TRBV9 with TRBJ2-7; D gene uncertain. The V and J ends lost 0 bases and 0 bases respectively, with 10 bases between them. The germline CDR1 and CDR2 sequences are SGDLS and YYNGEE. The CDR3 contains 15 residues. The CDR3 coding sequence is TGTGCCAGCAGCGTAGGCGGCGAATTCTCCTACGAGCAGTACTTC. This gives the protein CASSVGGEFSYEQYF.

This clonotype showed up many times. This beta chain is an off-target read within a library intended for alpha chains, so its frequency means little. V is TRBV6-2 or TRBV6-3 and J is TRBJ2-1; TRBD2 matches at 8 bases. The CDR3 totals 19 residues. The ends lost 0 bases at V and 0 bases at J; junction bases unmatched: 10. The germline gives CDR1 MNHEY, CDR2 SVGEGT. CDR3 loop: CASSYSFGGDFFSYNEQFF. CDR3 nucleotide sequence: TGTGCCAGCAGTTACTCGTTCGGGGGGGATTTTTTCTCCTACAATGAGCAGTTCTTC.